What follows are 10 T cell receptor beta chains derived from one specimen sequenced in a study of technical replicates of blood from several donors. Assay: immunoSEQ multiplex PCR; the TCRdb copy retains only in-frame clones and omits some. The data show about 61,000 clones, about 97% seen once. Sequencing input: T cells isolated from PBMCs. The receptors here all came from a human donor in good health.

As concerns this clone: A read error may account for a junction end that differs from germline. The chain has TRBV19 and TRBJ1-5, with TRBD1 matching 8 bases. The V gene's germline CDR1 is LNHDA and CDR2 SQIVND (reference sequence). The CDR3 length is 15 residues. CDR3 loop: CASSIEEQGVKPQHF. The CDR3 DNA sequence: TGTGCCAGCAGTATAGAAGAACAGGGGGTGAAGCCCCAGCATTTT.

The chain has TRBV10-3 and TRBJ2-6; D remains ambiguous. The V end was cut by 2 bases, the J end by 0 bases, with 14 bases between. This CDR3 comprises 18 residues. Germline CDR1 ENHRY, CDR2 SYGVKD. This CDR3 reads CAISERQVLGSGANVLTF. The CDR3 nucleotides are TGTGCCATCAGTGAGAGGCAGGTCCTCGGCTCTGGGGCCAACGTCCTGACTTTC.

The chain is built from TRBV25-1 and TRBJ2-7; TRBD1 matches at 7 bases. Germline CDR1 MGHDK, CDR2 SYGVNS. This CDR3 contains 18 residues. The V segment lost 3 bases and the J segment 3 bases; nucleotides outside the gene matches: 17. The CDR3 sequence is CASSDGAGGFTPFYEQYF. The CDR3 DNA sequence: TGTGCCAGCAGTGATGGGGCAGGGGGATTCACCCCATTCTACGAGCAGTACTTC.

This chain uses TRBV28 with TRBJ1-2, with 7 bases that match TRBD1. V gave up 4 bases and J gave up 4 bases; unmatched junction bases: 6. The CDR3 length is 14 residues. The germline V gene has CDR1 MDHEN and CDR2 SYDVKM. The CDR3 here is CASSSSTGVYGYTF. CDR3 bases: TGTGCCAGCAGTTCCTCTACAGGGGTCTATGGCTACACCTTC.

This chain's CDR3 is CASSPRDVLNTEAFF. Written as DNA, the CDR3 is TGTGCCAGCAGTCCCAGGGATGTATTGAACACTGAAGCTTTCTTT. This sequence joins TRBV28 and TRBJ1-1; TRBD1 might be the D (5 bases). The V and J ends lost 5 bases and 0 bases respectively, with 13 bases between them. The germline CDR1 and CDR2 sequences are MDHEN and SYDVKM. The length of the CDR3 is 15 residues.

CDR3 coding DNA: TGTGCCAGCAGCGTAGGTGGAGGGACGGATGGCTACACCTTC. This codes for CASSVGGGTDGYTF. V is TRBV9 and J is TRBJ1-2; D perhaps matches TRBD1 (5 bases). Trimming pared 0 bases from V and 6 bases from J, leaving 12 bases between. CDR3 length: 14 residues. CDR1 and CDR2 (germline): SGDLS, YYNGEE. The full variable domain, rest sourced from reference TRBV9 and TRBJ1-2, is DSGVTQTPKHLITATGQRVTLRCSPRSGDLSVYWYQQSLDQGLQFLIQYYNGEERAKGNILERFSAQQFPDLHSELNLSSLELGDSALYFCASSVGGGTDGYTFGSGTRLTVV.

The chain combines TRBV28 with TRBJ2-7; D remains unclear. CDR3 length equals 15 residues. The V end was cut by 3 bases, the J end by 0 bases, with 12 bases between. Germline CDR1 MDHEN, CDR2 SYDVKM. CDR3 DNA: TGTGCCAGCAGTTTCTCTAGAAAAAGCTCCTACGAGCAGTACTTC. It is translated as CASSFSRKSSYEQYF.

J is TRBJ1-2 and V is TRBV11-2; 10 bases agree with TRBD1. With V trimmed by 8 bases and J by 8 bases, 17 bases remained unmatched. CDR3 length equals 16 residues. Germline-derived CDR1 and CDR2 are SGHAT and FQNNGV. In DNA form, the CDR3 reads TGTGCCAGCTACCGTTATTCGACAGGGGGCCGGAAGGGCTACACCTTC. This gives the protein CASYRYSTGGRKGYTF. Variable domain in full (rest from reference TRBV11-2 and TRBJ1-2): EAGVAQSPRYKIIEKRQSVAFWCNPISGHATLYWYQQILGQGPKLLIQFQNNGVVDDSQLPKDRFSAERLKGVDSTLKIQPAKLEDSAVYLCASYRYSTGGRKGYTFGSGTRLTVV.

The chain is built from TRBV2 and TRBJ1-1, with TRBD1 identical over 9 bases. The CDR3 runs to 17 residues. V trimming: 5 bases; J trimming: 6 bases; junction bases outside the gene matches: 16. Per germline, CDR1 SNHLY and CDR2 FYNNEI. Here the CDR3 DNA reads TGTGCCAGCAGTCTTACCCCTAGGACAGGGGCCTTCGCTGAAGCTTTCTTT. Translation: CASSLTPRTGAFAEAFF.

This chain connects TRBV7-9 to TRBJ1-1; D might be TRBD1 (6 bases). Germline V gives CDR1 SEHNR, CDR2 FQNEAQ (reference sequence). The CDR3 length is 14 residues. Trimming removed 6 bases from V and 5 bases from J, with 16 bases in between. CDR3 in DNA: TGTGCCAGCAGTTATACAGGGTCGCGAACTGAAGCTTTCTTT. It codes for CASSYTGSRTEAFF.